The 11 T cell receptor beta chains in this list originate from one sample, sequenced in a study of T cell responses to AZD1222 COVID-19 vaccine. Sequencing used immunoSEQ multiplex PCR; TCRdb keeps in-frame clones, though not all of them. The sample holds fewer than 130,000 clones, 92% seen once. The starting material was peripheral blood, obtained 28 days after the second AZD1222 dose. These receptors originate from an adult who received the AZD1222 COVID-19 vaccine.

The chain is built from TRBV12-3 or TRBV12-4 and TRBJ2-5, with no clear D. V lost 6 bases and J lost 4, with 9 bases in between. The CDR3 covers 12 residues. As DNA, the CDR3 is TGTGCCAGCAGAAGTTCTGTAGAGACCCAGTACTTC. Translation: CASRSSVETQYF.

V is TRBV7-3 and J is TRBJ2-1, with TRBD2 matching over 10 bases. Germline V gene data show CDR1 as SGHTA and CDR2 as FQGTGA. This CDR3 is 18 amino acids long. The V segment lost 1 base and the J segment 0 bases; nucleotides outside the gene matches: 6. CDR3 DNA sequence: TGTGCCAGCAGCTTAAACCCCCCTAGCGGGGGCTCCTACAATGAGCAGTTCTTC. Translating gives CASSLNPPSGGSYNEQFF.

This sequence joins TRBV5-4 and TRBJ2-2; D may be TRBD2 (6 bases). Between the trimmed V and J ends, which lost 2 bases and 6 bases, there was a span of 8 bases. Germline loops: CDR1 SGHNT, CDR2 YYREEE (reference sequence). CDR3 length equals 13 residues. This CDR3 reads CASSFWGAGELFF. The CDR3 DNA sequence: TGTGCCAGCAGCTTTTGGGGGGCCGGGGAGCTGTTTTTT.

CDR3: CASSLLRGSPYEQYF. As DNA, the CDR3 is TGCGCCAGCAGCTTGTTACGGGGGTCACCCTACGAGCAGTACTTC. The J gene is TRBJ2-7, the V gene TRBV5-1, with D possibly TRBD2 on 6 matching bases. The CDR3 is 15 residues long. Germline loops: CDR1 SGHRS, CDR2 YFSETQ. V was cut by 1 base and J by 2 bases, with 13 bases left in between.

The V and J genes are TRBV5-6 and TRBJ2-3; no definite D call. This CDR3 comprises 15 residues. In germline, CDR1 is SGHDT, CDR2 YYEEEE. The V end was cut by 0 bases, the J end by 5 bases, with 13 bases between. CDR3 region: CASSLVVVRRDTQYF. The CDR3 DNA reads as TGTGCCAGCAGCTTGGTAGTGGTCAGGCGAGATACGCAGTATTTT.

CDR3 DNA: TGTGCCAGCAGCTTAGGAGGGGGCGCAGATACGCAGTATTTT. This translates into CASSLGGGADTQYF. V usage is TRBV7-6 and J usage is TRBJ2-3; TRBD1 aligns across 7 bases. The CDR3 length is 14 residues. Trimming took 1 base from V and 4 from J; bases not matched to a gene: 2. CDR1 and CDR2 (germline): SGHVS, FNYEAQ.

This clone came up once. The chain uses TRBV15 and TRBJ1-3, with D perhaps matching TRBD1 (5 bases). The CDR3 extends over 16 amino acids. Looked up from germline, CDR1 is LNHNV and CDR2 is YYDKDF (reference sequence). Trimming removed 1 base at V and 4 bases at J, with 14 bases between. The CDR3 DNA follows: TGTGCCACCAGCAGAGGGGCGCGGGACGGGGGAAACACCATATATTTT. It is translated as CATSRGARDGGNTIYF.

This rearrangement joins TRBV6-6 to TRBJ1-1; possibly TRBD1 for D (5 bases). The V gene lost 6 bases and the J gene lost 7 bases, with 15 bases spanning the gap. Germline V gene sequence: CDR1 MNHNY, CDR2 SVGAGI (reference sequence). The CDR3 length is 13 residues. CDR3: CASSTGDLLEAFF. CDR3 DNA sequence: TGTGCCAGCAGCACGGGGGATTTGCTTGAAGCTTTCTTT.

The chain combines TRBV2 with TRBJ1-1; TRBD1 might be the D (5 bases). V was pared by 3 bases and J by 2 bases, with 13 bases between. CDR1 and CDR2 from the germline V gene are SNHLY and FYNNEI. The CDR3 is made up of 15 amino acids. CDR3 in amino acids: CASSERGVYNTEAFF. DNA of the CDR3: TGTGCCAGCAGTGAGCGGGGGGTTTACAACACTGAAGCTTTCTTT.

The chain employs TRBV5-1 and TRBJ1-2, with D uncertain. CDR3 length: 12 amino acids. The V gene's germline CDR1 is SGHRS and CDR2 YFSETQ. V dropped 7 bases and J dropped 4 bases, with 11 bases sitting between them. CDR3 region: CASGSGGYGYTF. The DNA for the CDR3 is TGCGCCAGCGGATCCGGCGGCTATGGCTACACCTTC.

In its sample, this clone was seen once. V is TRBV28 and J is TRBJ2-2, with D unresolved. V lost 3 bases and J lost 1, with 9 bases in between. Germline CDR1 MDHEN, CDR2 SYDVKM. The CDR3 totals 15 residues. The CDR3 here is CASSFSTENTGELFF. As DNA, the CDR3 is TGTGCCAGCAGTTTTTCGACTGAGAACACCGGGGAGCTGTTTTTT.